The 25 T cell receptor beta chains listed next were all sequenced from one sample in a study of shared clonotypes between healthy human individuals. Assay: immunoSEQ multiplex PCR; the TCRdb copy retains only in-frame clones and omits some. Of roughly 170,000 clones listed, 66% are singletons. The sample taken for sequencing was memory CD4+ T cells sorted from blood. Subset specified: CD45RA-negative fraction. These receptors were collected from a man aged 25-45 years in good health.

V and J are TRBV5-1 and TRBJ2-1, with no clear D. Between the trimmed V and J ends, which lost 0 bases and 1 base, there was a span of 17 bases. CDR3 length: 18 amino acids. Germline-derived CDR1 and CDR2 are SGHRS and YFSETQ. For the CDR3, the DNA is TGCGCCAGCAGCTTGGGTTTGTCTCGGACGCTTTCCTACAATGAGCAGTTCTTC. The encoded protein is CASSLGLSRTLSYNEQFF.

The CDR3 reads CAISDLDGSGYGYTF. The CDR3 DNA follows: TGTGCCATCAGTGACCTCGACGGGTCGGGGTATGGCTACACCTTC. This chain links TRBV10-3 with TRBJ1-2; D gene uncertain. V was trimmed by 3 bases and J by 5 bases, leaving 16 bases between them. CDR3 length: 15 residues. CDR1 and CDR2 (germline): ENHRY, SYGVKD.

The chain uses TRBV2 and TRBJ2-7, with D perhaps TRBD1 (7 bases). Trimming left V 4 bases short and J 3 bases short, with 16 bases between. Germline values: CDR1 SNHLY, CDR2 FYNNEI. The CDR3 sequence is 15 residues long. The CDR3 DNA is TGTGCCAGCAGTGCCCAGGGGGGATGGGTCTACGAGCAGTACTTC. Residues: CASSAQGGWVYEQYF.

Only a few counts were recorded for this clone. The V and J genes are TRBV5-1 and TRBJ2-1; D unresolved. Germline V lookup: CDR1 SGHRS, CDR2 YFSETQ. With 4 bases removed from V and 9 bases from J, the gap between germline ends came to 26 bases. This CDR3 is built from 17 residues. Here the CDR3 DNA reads TGCGCCAGCAGCGCACCCCTAATGGAGTCAGGTACAATTGAGCAGTTCTTC. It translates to CASSAPLMESGTIEQFF.

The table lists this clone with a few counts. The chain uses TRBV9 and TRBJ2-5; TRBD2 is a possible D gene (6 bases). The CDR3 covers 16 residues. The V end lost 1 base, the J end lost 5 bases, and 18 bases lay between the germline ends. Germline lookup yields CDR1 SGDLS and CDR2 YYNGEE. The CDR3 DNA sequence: TGTGCCAGCAGCGTACTGGGTTTGGGGGGAAGTGAGACCCAGTACTTC. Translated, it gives CASSVLGLGGSETQYF.

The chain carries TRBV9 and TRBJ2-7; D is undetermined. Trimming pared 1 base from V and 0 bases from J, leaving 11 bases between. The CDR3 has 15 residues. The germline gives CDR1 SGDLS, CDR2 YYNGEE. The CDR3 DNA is TGTGCCAGCAGCGTATCAGGAGTGAGCTCCTACGAGCAGTACTTC. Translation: CASSVSGVSSYEQYF.

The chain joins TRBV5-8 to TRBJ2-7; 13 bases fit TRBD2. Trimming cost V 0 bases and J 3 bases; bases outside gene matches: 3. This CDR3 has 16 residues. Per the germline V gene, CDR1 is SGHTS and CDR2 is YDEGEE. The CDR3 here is CASSLVGLAGNYEQYF. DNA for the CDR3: TGTGCCAGCAGCTTGGTGGGACTAGCGGGGAACTACGAGCAGTACTTC. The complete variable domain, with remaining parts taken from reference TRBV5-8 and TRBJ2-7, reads EAGVTQSPTHLIKTRGQQATLRCSPISGHTSVYWYQQALGLGLQFLLWYDEGEERNRGNFPPRFSGRQFPNYSSELNVNALELEDSALYLCASSLVGLAGNYEQYFGPGTRLTVT.

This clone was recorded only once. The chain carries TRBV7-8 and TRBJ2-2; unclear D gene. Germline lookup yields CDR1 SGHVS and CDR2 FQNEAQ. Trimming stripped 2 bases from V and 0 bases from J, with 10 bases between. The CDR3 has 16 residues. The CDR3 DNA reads TGTGCCAGCAGCTTAAATCGGGTTCCGAACACCGGGGAGCTGTTTTTT. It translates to CASSLNRVPNTGELFF.

CDR3 amino acids: CAWSQEGSAGTPGEQYF. The CDR3 region has the DNA TGTGCCTGGAGTCAAGAGGGGTCCGCAGGTACCCCCGGCGAGCAGTACTTC. The chain couples TRBV30 to TRBJ2-7; D tentatively reads TRBD1 or TRBD2 (5 bases each). Looked up from germline, CDR1 is GTSNPN and CDR2 is SVGIG (reference sequence). Trimming cost V 2 bases and J 6 bases, with 26 bases left between them. This CDR3 comprises 17 residues.

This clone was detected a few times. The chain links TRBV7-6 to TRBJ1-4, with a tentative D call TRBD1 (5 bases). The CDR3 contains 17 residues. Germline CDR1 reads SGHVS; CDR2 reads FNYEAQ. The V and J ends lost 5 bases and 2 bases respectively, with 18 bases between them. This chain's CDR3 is CASSLGAGGSTNEKLFF. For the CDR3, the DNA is TGTGCCAGCAGCCTCGGGGCCGGAGGGTCGACTAATGAAAAACTGTTTTTT. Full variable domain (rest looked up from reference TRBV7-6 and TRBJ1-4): GAGVSQSPRYKVTKRGQDVALRCDPISGHVSLYWYRQALGQGPEFLTYFNYEAQQDKSGLPNDRFSAERPEGSISTLTIQRTEQRDSAMYRCASSLGAGGSTNEKLFFGSGTQLSVL.

The CDR3 is CASSLGLVAGDTQYF. CDR3 coding DNA: TGTGCCAGCAGCTTGGGGTTGGTAGCGGGAGATACGCAGTATTTT. The V gene is TRBV5-6, the J gene TRBJ2-3; TRBD2 aligns across 7 bases. The V and J ends lost 0 bases and 5 bases, in that order; junction bases with no gene match: 6. The CDR3 contains 15 residues. CDR1 is SGHDT, CDR2 YYEEEE, per germline.

The CDR3 bases are TGTGCCAGTAGTATCCAGGGGGCCTGGGCCAACGTCCTGACTTTC. This gives the protein CASSIQGAWANVLTF. The chain combines TRBV19 with TRBJ2-6, with 8 bases aligning to TRBD1. Looked up from germline, CDR1 is LNHDA and CDR2 is SQIVND (reference sequence). This CDR3 region has 15 residues. Losses at the gene ends were 3 bases for V and 5 bases for J; bases not matched to a gene: 3. Full variable domain (missing parts from reference TRBV19 and TRBJ2-6): DGGITQSPKYLFRKEGQNVTLSCEQNLNHDAMYWYRQDPGQGLRLIYYSQIVNDFQKGDIAEGYSVSREKKESFPLTVTSAQKNPTAFYLCASSIQGAWANVLTFGAGSRLTVL.

This CDR3 is CASSRVAGGVGDTQYF. CDR3 bases: TGCGCCAGCAGCCGGGTCGCGGGAGGTGTTGGAGATACGCAGTATTTT. The J gene is TRBJ2-3, the V gene TRBV5-1, with 8 bases fitting TRBD2. Trimming removed 4 bases from V and 5 bases from J; junction bases left unmatched: 12. This CDR3 is built from 16 residues. Germline V gene data show CDR1 as SGHRS and CDR2 as YFSETQ.

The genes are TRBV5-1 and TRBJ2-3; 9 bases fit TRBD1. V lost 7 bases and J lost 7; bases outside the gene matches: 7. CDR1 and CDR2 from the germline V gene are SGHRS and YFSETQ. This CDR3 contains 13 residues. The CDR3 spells CASGRGQGNTQYF. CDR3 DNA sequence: TGCGCCAGCGGGAGGGGACAGGGCAATACGCAGTATTTT.

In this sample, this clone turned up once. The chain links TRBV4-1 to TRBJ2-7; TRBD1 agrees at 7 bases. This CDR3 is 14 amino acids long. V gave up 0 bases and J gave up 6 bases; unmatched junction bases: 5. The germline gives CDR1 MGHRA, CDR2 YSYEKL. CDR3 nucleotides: TGCGCCAGCAGCCAAGAGGTAGAGGGGGCCGAGCAGTACTTC. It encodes CASSQEVEGAEQYF.

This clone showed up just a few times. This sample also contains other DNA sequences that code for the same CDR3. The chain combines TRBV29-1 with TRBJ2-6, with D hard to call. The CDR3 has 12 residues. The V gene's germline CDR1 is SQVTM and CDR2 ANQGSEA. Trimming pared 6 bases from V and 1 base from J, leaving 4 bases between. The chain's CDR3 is CSVGSGANVLTF. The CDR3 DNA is TGCAGCGTGGGATCTGGGGCCAACGTCCTGACTTTC. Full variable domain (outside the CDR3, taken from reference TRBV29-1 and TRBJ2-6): SAVISQKPSRDICQRGTSLTIQCQVDSQVTMMFWYRQQPGQSLTLIATANQGSEATYESGFVIDKFPISRPNLTFSTLTVSNMSPEDSSIYLCSVGSGANVLTFGAGSRLTVL.

The CDR3 region has the DNA TGTGCCAGTAGTATCCTCGGAAGGAACACTGAAGCTTTCTTT. Protein product: CASSILGRNTEAFF. The rearrangement links TRBV19 to TRBJ1-1; D ambiguous. Germline CDR1 reads LNHDA; CDR2 reads SQIVND (reference sequence). V dropped 3 bases and J dropped 1 base, with 9 bases sitting between them. The CDR3 length is 14 residues.

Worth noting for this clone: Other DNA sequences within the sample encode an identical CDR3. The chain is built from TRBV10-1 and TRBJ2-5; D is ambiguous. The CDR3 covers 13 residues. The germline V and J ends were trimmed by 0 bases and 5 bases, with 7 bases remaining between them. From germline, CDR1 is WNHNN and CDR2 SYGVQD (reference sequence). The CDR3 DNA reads TGCGCCAGCAGTGAGTCACCCGGGGAGACCCAGTACTTC. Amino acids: CASSESPGETQYF.

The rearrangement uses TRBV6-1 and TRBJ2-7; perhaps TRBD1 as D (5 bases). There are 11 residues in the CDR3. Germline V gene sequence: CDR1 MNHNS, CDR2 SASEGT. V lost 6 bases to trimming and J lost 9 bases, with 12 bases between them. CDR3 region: CASSQGAAQYF. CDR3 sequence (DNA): TGTGCCAGCAGCCAAGGGGCAGCGCAGTACTTC.

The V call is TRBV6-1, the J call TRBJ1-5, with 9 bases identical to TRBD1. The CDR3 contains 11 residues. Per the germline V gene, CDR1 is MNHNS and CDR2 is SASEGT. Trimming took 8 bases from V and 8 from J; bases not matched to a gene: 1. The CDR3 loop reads CASGTGKPQHF. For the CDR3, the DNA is TGTGCCAGCGGGACAGGGAAGCCCCAGCATTTT.

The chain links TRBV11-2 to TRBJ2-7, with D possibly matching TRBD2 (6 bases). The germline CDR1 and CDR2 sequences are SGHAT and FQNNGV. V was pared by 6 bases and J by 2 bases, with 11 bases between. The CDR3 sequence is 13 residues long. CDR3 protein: CASRGTGTYEQYF. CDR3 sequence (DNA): TGTGCCAGCAGGGGGACTGGAACCTACGAGCAGTACTTC.

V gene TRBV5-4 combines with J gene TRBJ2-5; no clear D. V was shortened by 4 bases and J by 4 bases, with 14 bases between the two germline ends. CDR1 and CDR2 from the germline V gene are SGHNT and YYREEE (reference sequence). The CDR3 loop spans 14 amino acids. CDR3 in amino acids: CASSTGLERETQYF. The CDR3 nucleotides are TGTGCCAGCAGCACTGGATTAGAGAGAGAGACCCAGTACTTC.

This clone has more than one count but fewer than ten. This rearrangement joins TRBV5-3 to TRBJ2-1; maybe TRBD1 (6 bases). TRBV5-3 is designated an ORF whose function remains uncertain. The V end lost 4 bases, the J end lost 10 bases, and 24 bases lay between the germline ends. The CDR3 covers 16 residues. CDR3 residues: CARSTTGRPQSGEQFF. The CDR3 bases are TGTGCCAGAAGCACGACAGGTCGACCTCAATCAGGCGAGCAGTTCTTC.

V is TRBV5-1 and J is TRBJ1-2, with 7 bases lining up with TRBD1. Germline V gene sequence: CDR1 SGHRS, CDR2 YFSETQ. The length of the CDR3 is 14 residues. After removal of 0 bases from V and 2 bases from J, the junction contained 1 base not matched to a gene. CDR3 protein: CASSLEGGNYGYTF. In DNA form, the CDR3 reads TGCGCCAGCAGCTTGGAAGGGGGCAACTATGGCTACACCTTC.

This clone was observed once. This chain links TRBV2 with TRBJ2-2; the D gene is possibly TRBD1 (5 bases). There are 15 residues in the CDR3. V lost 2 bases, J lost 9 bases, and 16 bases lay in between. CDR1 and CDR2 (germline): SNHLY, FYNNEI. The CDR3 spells CASSESVAGHRELFF. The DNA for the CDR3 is TGTGCCAGCAGTGAATCGGTGGCAGGGCACCGGGAGCTGTTTTTT.